Listed below are T cell receptor beta chains from one sample, sequenced in a study of cytomegalovirus exposure and HLA in healthy donors. Produced via immunoSEQ multiplex PCR; TCRdb's table is partial and in-frame only. The sample lists about 280,000 clones, 80% to 90% occurring once. Material for sequencing was PBMCs. These receptors all come from a young woman in good health and CMV-seronegative. CDR3s include the opening cysteine and the closing phenylalanine or tryptophan.

j_gene	v_gene	CDR3aa
TRBJ1-2	TRBV5-4	CATPKRGANGYTF
TRBJ1-2	TRBV10-3	CAISQDREDGYTF
TRBJ2-1	TRBV29-1	CSVEDYPTSNEQFF
TRBJ2-3	TRBV27	CASRGGGTPDTQYF
TRBJ1-6	TRBV27	CASSLLNSPLHF
TRBJ2-3	TRBV6-5	CASSYGGGTDTQYF
TRBJ2-1	TRBV9	CASSVPGTSHEQFF
TRBJ1-1	TRBV9	CASARDSNTEAFF
TRBJ1-5	TRBV2	CASSERGGEVMGQPQHF
TRBJ2-5	TRBV27	CASRVDGVVEETQYF
TRBJ2-7	TRBV11-1	CASSLDGGYEQYF
TRBJ2-1	TRBV7-3	CASSLSASSYNEQFF
TRBJ1-2	TRBV28	CASSLNYLQDSYTF
TRBJ1-5	TRBV4-1	CASSQTQNGREIVGNQPQHF
TRBJ1-1	TRBV2	CASRGTGTIRANTEAFF
TRBJ2-2	TRBV27	CASSFVVTGELFF
TRBJ1-1	TRBV11-2	CASSLDLAGDTEAFF
TRBJ1-3	TRBV6-5	CASSLQGRSGNTIYF
TRBJ1-1	TRBV18	CASTRTEGTEAFF
TRBJ2-1	TRBV9	CASSPLSSGGAWNEQFF
TRBJ2-2	TRBV27	CASSLPTAGEIGELFF
TRBJ2-2	TRBV27	CASRQQGARLNTGELFF
TRBJ2-3	TRBV30	CAWASGRDTDTQYF
TRBJ1-2	TRBV10-2	CASTRQGGSYTF
TRBJ1-2	TRBV6-5	CASSLGGDYGYTF
TRBJ1-1	TRBV6-1	CASSDYPGQGNLNTEAFF
TRBJ1-2	TRBV7-2	CASSLGWGGPEGYTF
TRBJ2-7	TRBV23-1	CASRENRGRYEQYF
TRBJ1-1	TRBV27	CASSSVRTALWHTEAFF
TRBJ1-5	TRBV30	CAWSGGQGFQPQHF
TRBJ2-7	TRBV27	CASRKLGQEADRSYEQYF
TRBJ2-7	TRBV28	CASSSPGVAGGYEQYF
TRBJ2-5	TRBV7-9	CASSPVETQYF
TRBJ2-3	TRBV7-2	CASNSDGSLSSTDTQYF
TRBJ1-1	TRBV6-5	CASSYSWRGDTEAFF
TRBJ2-1	TRBV11-2	CASSLGANSYNEQFF
TRBJ2-5	TRBV27	CASSRDSQETQYF
TRBJ2-7	TRBV28	CASSFSGYYEQYF
TRBJ2-3	TRBV6-5	CASSRTSGEFDTQYF
TRBJ2-3	TRBV6-4	CASSLRAGGPSDTQYF
TRBJ2-7	TRBV23-1	CASSQSQVRSYEQYF
TRBJ2-3	TRBV1	CTSAPRLAGGADTQYF
TRBJ2-2	TRBV19	CASSPGSTVWELFF
TRBJ1-5	TRBV19	CATGGQGPGTNQPQHF
TRBJ1-5	TRBV2	CASRQGTVNQPQHF
TRBJ1-2	TRBV7-8	CASSGRTGSGYTF
TRBJ2-7	TRBV6-6	CASNAPTLGSYEQYF
TRBJ1-2	TRBV30	CAWSWDTDYGYTF